This passage covers 5 T cell receptor beta chains from one sample sequenced in a study of long-term antiretroviral therapy in people with HIV. The immunoSEQ assay was v3.0, run at survey level. Clones were read by immunoSEQ multiplex PCR, and TCRdb kept only the in-frame ones, dropping some. The table has 30,000 to 40,000 clones, 82% seen once. The material was unsorted PBMCs, obtained 0.3 years after starting antiretroviral therapy. The source is a man aged 18 to 29 with HIV.

This clone was detected only once. The rearrangement uses TRBV5-1 and TRBJ2-3; 9 bases align to TRBD1. The germline V gene has CDR1 SGHRS and CDR2 YFSETQ. The CDR3 is 15 residues long. V dropped 2 bases and J dropped 5; count of bases not matched to a gene: 6. The CDR3 DNA reads as TGCGCCAGCAGCTTCGAGACAGGGGGTATAGATACGCAGTATTTT. Residues: CASSFETGGIDTQYF.

V is TRBV12-2 and J is TRBJ1-5; no check of the table's D call, TRBD1, against the DNA was made. TRBV12-2 is tagged as a pseudogene. The CDR3 covers 18 residues. CDR3 residues: CASRLVPAGQGGNQPQHF. The CDR3 nucleotides read TGTGCAAGTCGCTTAGTTCCGGCCGGGCAGGGCGGCAATCAGCCCCAGCATTTT.

This clone was counted once. This chain uses TRBV7-2 with TRBJ2-5; D is ambiguous. The CDR3 extends over 15 amino acids. Germline CDR1 reads SGHTA; CDR2 reads FQGNSA. Trimming cost V 3 bases and J 2 bases, with 13 bases left between them. The CDR3 region has the DNA TGTGCCAGCAGCTTTTCTCCCTTATTACAAGAGACCCAGTACTTC. This sequence encodes CASSFSPLLQETQYF. The full variable domain, its missing parts supplied by reference TRBV7-2 and TRBJ2-5, is GAGVSQSPSNKVTEKGKDVELRCDPISGHTALYWYRQSLGQGLEFLIYFQGNSAPDKSGLPSDRFSAERTGGSVSTLTIQRTQQEDSAVYLCASSFSPLLQETQYFGPGTRLLVL.

The CDR3 DNA reads as TGTGCCAGCAGCTGGGAGGGACAGGGGGTGGGAAACAATGAGCAGTTCTTC. Protein sequence: CASSWEGQGVGNNEQFF. The chain employs TRBV27 and TRBJ2-1; 11 nucleotides agree with TRBD1. Trimming at V came to 6 bases and at J to 5 bases, leaving 12 bases not matched to a gene. Germline loops: CDR1 MNHEY, CDR2 SMNVEV (reference sequence). The CDR3 totals 17 residues.

V usage is TRBV6-6 and J usage is TRBJ2-7; D gene unclear. CDR3 length: 14 residues. CDR1 and CDR2 (germline): MNHNY, SVGAGI (reference sequence). V gave up 0 bases and J gave up 4 bases, with 10 bases separating them. The CDR3 protein is CASSYSMGSYEQYF. Here the CDR3 DNA reads TGTGCCAGCAGTTACTCGATGGGCAGTTACGAGCAGTACTTC.